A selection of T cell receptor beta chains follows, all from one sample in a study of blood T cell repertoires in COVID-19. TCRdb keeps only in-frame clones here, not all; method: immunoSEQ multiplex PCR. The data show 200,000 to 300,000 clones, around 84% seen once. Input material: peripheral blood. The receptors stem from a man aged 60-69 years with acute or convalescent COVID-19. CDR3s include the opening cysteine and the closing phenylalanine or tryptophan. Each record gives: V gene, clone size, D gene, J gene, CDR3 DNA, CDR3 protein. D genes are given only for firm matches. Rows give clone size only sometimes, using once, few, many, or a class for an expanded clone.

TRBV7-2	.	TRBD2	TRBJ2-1	TGTGCCAGCAGCTTAGAAGGGACTAGCGGTTACAATGAGCAGTTCTTC	CASSLEGTSGYNEQFF
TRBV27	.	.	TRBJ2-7	TGTGCCAGCAGTTTAAAGGTGCCAGGAACCTACGAGCAGTACTTC	CASSLKVPGTYEQYF
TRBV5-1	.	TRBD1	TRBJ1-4	TGCGCCAGCAGCCGGGACAGGGGGCGCCTTGAAAAACTGTTTTTT	CASSRDRGRLEKLFF
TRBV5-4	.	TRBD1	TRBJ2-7	TGTGCCAGCAGCTATGGGACAGGGGTCGCTTACGAGCAGTACTTC	CASSYGTGVAYEQYF
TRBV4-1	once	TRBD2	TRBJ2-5	TGCGCCAGCAGCCAAGACCCTGGGGGAGCGGGGGAGAGGGAGACCCAGTACTTC	CASSQDPGGAGERETQYF
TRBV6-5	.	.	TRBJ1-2	TGTGCCAGCAGTTTATTAGCTAACTATGGCTACACCTTC	CASSLLANYGYTF
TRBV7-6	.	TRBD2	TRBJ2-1	TGTGCCAGCAGCTTAGGGGCGGGGGGATACAATGAGCAGTTCTTC	CASSLGAGGYNEQFF
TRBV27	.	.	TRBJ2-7	TGTGCCAGCAGTTTATTTCAGGGTCCCGAGCAGTACTTC	CASSLFQGPEQYF
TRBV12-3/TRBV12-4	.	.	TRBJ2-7	TGTGCCAGCAGTCGACTAAACTACGAGCAGTACTTC	CASSRLNYEQYF
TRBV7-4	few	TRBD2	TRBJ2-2	TGTGCCAGACCAACTAGCGGGCATAACACCGGGGAGCTGTTTTTT	CARPTSGHNTGELFF
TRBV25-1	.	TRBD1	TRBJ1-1	TGTGCCAGCAGTGCGACCGGACAGGGGGCGAAGAACACTGAAGCTTTCTTT	CASSATGQGAKNTEAFF
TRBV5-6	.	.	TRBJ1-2	TGTGCCAGCAGCTTGAGAACAGCTTATGGCTACACCTTC	CASSLRTAYGYTF
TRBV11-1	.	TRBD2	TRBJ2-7	TGTGCCAGCAGCTTAGTCCCCGGGGGGTTCTCCTACGAGCAGTACTTC	CASSLVPGGFSYEQYF
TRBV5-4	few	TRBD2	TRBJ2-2	TGTGCCAGCAGCTTGATGACTAGCGGGAGGGCCGGGGAGCTGTTTTTT	CASSLMTSGRAGELFF
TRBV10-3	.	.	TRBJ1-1	TGTGCCATCAGTGAGTTCCAGGGGGCTTTCTTT	CAISEFQGAFF
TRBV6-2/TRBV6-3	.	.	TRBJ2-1	TGTGCCAGCAGTTACGCCCTTGGACAGAACTTTGAGCAGTTCTTC	CASSYALGQNFEQFF
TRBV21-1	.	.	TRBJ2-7	TGTGCCAGCAGCTCCCAGTCCTACGAGCAGTACTTC	CASSSQSYEQYF
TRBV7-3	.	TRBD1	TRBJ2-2	TGTGCCAGCAGCTTCTATTCGCTTGGGACAGGGGGCTCCGGGGAGCTGTTTTTT	CASSFYSLGTGGSGELFF
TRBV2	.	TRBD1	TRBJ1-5	TGTGCCAGCAGCGGACAGGGATCTAGCAATCAGCCCCAGCATTTT	CASSGQGSSNQPQHF
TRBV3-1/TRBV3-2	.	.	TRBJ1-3	TGTGCCAGCAGCCGCCGACTTACAGGGCCCGTAACTTCTGGAAACACCATATATTTT	CASSRRLTGPVTSGNTIYF
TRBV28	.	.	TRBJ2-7	TGTGCCAGCAGTTCGGCTACAGAGACCTACGAGCAGTACTTC	CASSSATETYEQYF
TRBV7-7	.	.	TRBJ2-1	TGTGCTAGCAGCTTATCCCCGAGCTCCTACAATGAGCAGTTCTTC	CASSLSPSSYNEQFF
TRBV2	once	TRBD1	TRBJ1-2	TGTGCCAGCACCAGCGCTCCGACAGGGGAAGGCTACACCTTC	CASTSAPTGEGYTF
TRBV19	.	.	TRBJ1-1	TGTGCCAGTAGTATAGAGCGACAGGACCTAACACCCACTGAAGCTTTCTTT	CASSIERQDLTPTEAFF
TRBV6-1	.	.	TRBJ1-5	TGTGCCAGCAGTGAATTGTACGGGTTGCATCAGCCCCAGCATTTT	CASSELYGLHQPQHF
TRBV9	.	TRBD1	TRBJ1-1	TGTGCCAGCAGCCCCCGGACAGGGAACACTGAAGCTTTCTTT	CASSPRTGNTEAFF